This entry describes one TCR beta chain. Per the original data handling: Amplified reference gene primers provided the basis for estimating nucleated cell counts. Libraries were prepared by immunoSEQ multiplex PCR; TCRdb keeps only in-frame clonotypes and omits some of them. D and trimming come from the DNA, and the V and J calls and clone size come from that table. The table has around 100,000 clones, approximately 85% seen once. There are 15 residues in the CDR3. The germline V gene encodes CDR1 LNHNV and CDR2 YYDKDF (reference sequence). J was trimmed by 1 base and V by 3 bases; bases with no gene match: 6. Seattle participants joined during active infection and were tracked over time. This sample stems from a study of blood T cell repertoires in COVID-19. In the study overall: Sites in the United States, Italy and Spain provided acute and convalescent COVID-19 samples. From T cells, B-cell-depleted T cells, or PBMCs came the material, which was cDNA or gDNA.

Source material: peripheral blood. The TCR originated in a woman aged 55-69 years with COVID-19, enrolled during active disease. The rearrangement links TRBV15 to TRBJ2-7; 7 positions agree with TRBD1. DNA of the CDR3: TGTGCCACCAGCAGCCGGGACAGACCGTCCTACGAGCAGTACTTC. Translation: CATSSRDRPSYEQYF. Looking up the rest from reference TRBV15 and TRBJ2-7 gives the full variable domain: DAMVIQNPRYQVTQFGKPVTLSCSQTLNHNVMYWYQQKSSQAPKLLFHYYDKDFNNEADTPDNFQSRRPNTSFCFLDIRSPGLGDTAMYLCATSSRDRPSYEQYFGPGTRLTVT.